The 11 T cell receptor beta chains given below trace back to one sample, sequenced in a study of blood T cell repertoires in COVID-19 (dated by TCRdb to 2018 to 2021). Libraries were prepared through the immunoSEQ multiplex PCR assay. TCRdb retrieved this table from immuneACCESS and kept in-frame rearrangements only. Not all clones are present; in checked studies, unresolved V genes account for under half, and no reason is known for the remainder. The sample records more than 300,000 clones, about 83% of which are singletons. Of the sample, about 1.2% falls within the top ten clones. Sequenced input: peripheral blood. The source of these receptors is a woman between 50 and 59 years old with acute or convalescent COVID-19.

V gene TRBV9 combines with J gene TRBJ2-3; a weak D match, TRBD2 (5 bases). Per the germline V gene, CDR1 is SGDLS and CDR2 is YYNGEE. The V end lost 4 bases, the J end lost 6 bases, and 12 bases lay between the germline ends. The CDR3 extends over 13 amino acids. The chain's CDR3 is CASSLGLEDTQYF. The CDR3 DNA reads TGTGCCAGCAGCCTTGGACTCGAGGATACGCAGTATTTT.

CDR3 sequence: CASSVALGTGAYNEQFF. Written as DNA, the CDR3 is TGTGCCAGCAGCGTTGCCCTAGGGACAGGGGCCTACAATGAGCAGTTCTTC. V and J are TRBV9 and TRBJ2-1, with 10 bases fitting TRBD1. Germline CDR1 and CDR2: SGDLS and YYNGEE. The CDR3 spans 17 residues. V lost 2 bases, J lost 2 bases, and 7 bases stayed unmatched.

The chain carries TRBV15 and TRBJ1-3, with D hard to call. Trimming shortened V by 4 bases and J by 6 bases, and 4 bases separated the two germline ends. From germline, CDR1 is LNHNV and CDR2 YYDKDF (reference sequence). The CDR3 covers 11 residues. This chain's CDR3 is CATSTPNTIYF. The CDR3 DNA follows: TGTGCCACCAGCACTCCAAACACCATATATTTT. Variable domain in full (rest from reference TRBV15 and TRBJ1-3): DAMVIQNPRYQVTQFGKPVTLSCSQTLNHNVMYWYQQKSSQAPKLLFHYYDKDFNNEADTPDNFQSRRPNTSFCFLDIRSPGLGDTAMYLCATSTPNTIYFGEGSWLTVV.

The chain is built from TRBV10-2 and TRBJ2-7; TRBD1 matches 10 bases. V was clipped by 4 bases and J by 5 bases; unmatched bases: 8. This CDR3 region has 15 residues. Germline CDR1 reads WSHSY; CDR2 reads SAAADI. CDR3 in amino acids: CASSGPGQGKNEQYV. The DNA of the CDR3 is TGCGCCAGCAGTGGTCCGGGACAGGGGAAGAACGAGCAGTACGTC.

CDR3 in amino acids: CASRRQGATEAFF. As DNA, the CDR3 is TGTGCCAGCAGGCGACAGGGGGCCACTGAAGCTTTCTTT. J is TRBJ1-1 and V is TRBV3-1 (or the pseudogene TRBV3-2); 10 nucleotides agree with TRBD1. Losses at the gene ends were 6 bases for V and 4 bases for J; bases not matched to a gene: 2. The CDR3 loop spans 13 amino acids. CDR1 and CDR2 from the germline V gene are LGHDT and YNNKEL (reference sequence).

This sequence joins TRBV18 and TRBJ2-4; perhaps TRBD2 as D (5 bases). CDR3 length equals 16 residues. Trimming cost V 0 bases and J 2 bases, with 11 bases left between them. Germline-derived CDR1 and CDR2 are KGHSH and LQKENI. The CDR3 DNA sequence: TGTGCCAGCTCACCACCGGGTCGGGGAACCAAAAACATTCAGTACTTC. This translates into CASSPPGRGTKNIQYF.

The rearrangement joins TRBV2 to TRBJ2-5, with D possibly being TRBD1 (5 bases). Trimming removed 9 bases at V and 5 bases at J, with 13 bases between. Germline lookup yields CDR1 SNHLY and CDR2 FYNNEI. This CDR3 is built from 12 residues. The CDR3 DNA sequence: TGTGCCAGAGCAGGGCCGGATGAGACCCAGTACTTC. It codes for CARAGPDETQYF.

The J gene is TRBJ2-5, the V gene TRBV7-2; D not certain. V was clipped by 1 base and J by 1 base, with 22 bases between them. CDR1 is SGHTA and CDR2 is FQGNSA in the germline V gene. There are 19 residues in the CDR3. The DNA for the CDR3 is TGTGCCAGCAGCTTAGGCCCCTCACCGACTCCGCCAGCCCAAGAGACCCAGTACTTC. Amino acids: CASSLGPSPTPPAQETQYF.

J is TRBJ2-3 and V is TRBV7-7, with 9 bases aligning to TRBD1. CDR1 SSHAT and CDR2 FNYEAQ come from the germline V gene (reference sequence). Unmatched junction bases numbered 1, after V lost 1 base and J lost 5 bases. CDR3 length: 14 residues. CDR3 in amino acids: CASSLGGQGDTQYF. In DNA form, the CDR3 reads TGTGCCAGCAGCTTAGGGGGACAGGGAGATACGCAGTATTTT. Using reference TRBV7-7 and TRBJ2-3 for the parts outside the CDR3, the full variable domain is GAGVSQSPRYKVTKRGQDVTLRCDPISSHATLYWYQQALGQGPEFLTYFNYEAQPDKSGLPSDRFSAERPEGSISTLTIQRTEQRDSAMYRCASSLGGQGDTQYFGPGTRLTVL.

The chain recombines TRBV5-5 with TRBJ2-5; 7 positions agree with TRBD1. Germline CDR1 reads SGHKS; CDR2 reads YYEKEE (reference sequence). This CDR3 comprises 13 residues. The ends lost 4 bases at V and 2 bases at J; junction bases unmatched: 2. CDR3 in DNA: TGTGCCAGCAGCGGGACAGAACAAGAGACCCAGTACTTC. It is translated as CASSGTEQETQYF.

A few counts support this clone. CDR3 nucleotide sequence: TGTGCCAGTTTCCCCGGGACAGGGGGGGTCTGGAACACTGAAGCTTTCTTT. Translating gives CASFPGTGGVWNTEAFF. The chain uses TRBV19 and TRBJ1-1, with 11 bases matching TRBD1. The junction had 12 bases not matched to a gene; V was cut back by 8 bases and J by 1 base. Germline V CDR1 and CDR2: LNHDA, SQIVND (reference sequence). This CDR3 is built from 17 residues.